This T cell receptor beta chain was recovered during a study of blood T cell repertoires in COVID-19. About the research overall: COVID-19 samples from acute and convalescent phases originated in the United States, Italy and Spain.

The data were produced by immunoSEQ multiplex PCR, yet TCRdb's version contains in-frame clones alone and is incomplete. The repertoire holds roughly 150,000 clones, with over 70% as singletons. This receptor was obtained from a woman aged 40 to 55 with acute COVID-19. Sequenced material: PBMCs or T cells enriched from blood (not recorded which).

CDR3 nucleotide sequence: TGTGCCAGCAGCTTTACCGGGACTACAGATACGCAGTATTTT. It translates to CASSFTGTTDTQYF. The V and J genes are TRBV7-2 and TRBJ2-3, with D maybe TRBD2 (6 bases). The CDR3 runs to 14 residues. Germline V gives CDR1 SGHTA, CDR2 FQGNSA. The ends were cut back, 3 bases at V and 3 bases at J, with 10 bases in the middle. The variable domain in full, with the rest retrieved from reference TRBV7-2 and TRBJ2-3, is GAGVSQSPSNKVTEKGKDVELRCDPISGHTALYWYRQSLGQGLEFLIYFQGNSAPDKSGLPSDRFSAERTGGSVSTLTIQRTQQEDSAVYLCASSFTGTTDTQYFGPGTRLTVL.